This T cell receptor beta chain was obtained from a study of metastatic and nonmetastatic thyroid tumors. Across the whole study: Comparative analysis of repertoires was undertaken across blood and tumor or nodule tissue obtained from malignant and benign thyroid patients.

This clone has only a few counts. Until they underwent thyroid surgery, no patient had received any treatment. Unmatched junction bases numbered 10, after V lost 6 bases and J lost 4 bases. The CDR3 spans 15 residues. TCRdb re-called the PCR reads through MiXCR. The sample includes around 15,000 clones, approximately 20% of them seen just once. The sample was adjacent normal tissue. The chain employs TRBV12-3 or TRBV12-4 and TRBJ1-2; TRBD1 matches 8 bases. This sequence originates from a female donor with papillary thyroid cancer or a benign thyroid nodule (not recorded which). Some clones in this sample may be carry-over from other donors' samples. The CDR3: CASSRTGTGGYGYTF. Here the CDR3 DNA reads TGTGCCAGCAGCCGGACCGGGACAGGTGGCTATGGCTACACCTTC.